This is a list of T cell receptor beta chains from one sample in a study of T cells in Graves' hyperthyroidism and ophthalmopathy. Using its own MiXCR run on the multiplex PCR reads, TCRdb lists one record per CDR3 protein. The sample has about 840,000 distinct CDR3 sequences; 38% are singletons. Input material: blood. The receptor source for this set is a man aged 18 to 35 with Graves' hyperthyroidism. The CDR3 runs from the conserved cysteine through the conserved F or W. The D gene is left open where the match is weak. Expanded clones get a size class; other rows say once, few or many, or leave the size out.

cdr3_nt	cdr3_aa	clone_size	v_call	j_call	d_call
TGTGCCAGCAGCGAAGGGGTCCGAATTTCACCCCTCCACTTT	CASSEGVRISPLHF	many	TRBV7-9	TRBJ1-6	.
TGTGCCAGTAGTATAGCTGGAGGGTTGGACACTGAAGCTTTCTTT	CASSIAGGLDTEAFF	.	TRBV19	TRBJ1-1	.
TGTGCCAGCAGCCAAGATCCCGACAGCCCGAACACTGAAGCTTTCTTT	CASSQDPDSPNTEAFF	few	TRBV4-1	TRBJ1-1	.
TGTGCCAGCAGCTTAGATTTAGCGCTAACCGGGGAGCTGTTTTTT	CASSLDLALTGELFF	many	TRBV7-6	TRBJ2-2	.
TGTGCCATCAGTGACTCTGGGGCTCAAGAGACCCAGTACTTC	CAISDSGAQETQYF	many	TRBV10-3	TRBJ2-5	.
TGTGCCAGCAAGGGCAGGGGCCGCGCGGGGGAGACCCAGTACTTC	CASKGRGRAGETQYF	.	TRBV10-3	TRBJ2-5	.
TGTGCCAGCAGCATGGGTTCGCCTGAAGCTTTCTTT	CASSMGSPEAFF	.	TRBV9	TRBJ1-1	.
TGTGCCATCCAGGACAGGGAGGCCTACGAGCAGTACTTC	CAIQDREAYEQYF	.	TRBV10-3	TRBJ2-7	TRBD1
TGCAGTGCTAGGACAGGGTTTCAGCCCCAGCATTTT	CSARTGFQPQHF	many	TRBV20-1	TRBJ1-5	TRBD1
TGTGCCATCAATCGGGGGGCGCGGGCTGAAGCTTTCTTT	CAINRGARAEAFF	.	TRBV10-3	TRBJ1-1	.
TGCACCAGCAGCTCGGGACAGGGGGATCAGCCCCAGCATTTT	CTSSSGQGDQPQHF	.	TRBV5-1	TRBJ1-5	TRBD1
TGCAGTGCATCAAGGGGATGGGTTAATCAGCCCCAGCATTTT	CSASRGWVNQPQHF	.	TRBV20-1	TRBJ1-5	.
TGTGCCAGCGAAGCCTCTACCAATGAAGCTTTCTTT	CASEASTNEAFF	.	TRBV9	TRBJ1-1	.
TGTGCCAGCAGCCCCGCCGACCCAAGAACCTACGAGCAGTACTTC	CASSPADPRTYEQYF	few	TRBV12-3/TRBV12-4	TRBJ2-7	.
TGTGCCAGCAGCCAAGTACTATCGGGCACAGATACGCAGTATTTT	CASSQVLSGTDTQYF	.	TRBV14	TRBJ2-3	.
TGTGCCAGCAGCTCGGGCCGGCTCAGGGGCGAGAATGAAAAACTGTTTTTT	CASSSGRLRGENEKLFF	.	TRBV5-4	TRBJ1-4	.
TGTGCCACCCAACTGGCGGCGGGAGCGACAGATACGCAGTATTTT	CATQLAAGATDTQYF	.	TRBV10-3	TRBJ2-3	TRBD2
TGTGCCACCAGCAGAGAACGGGGACAGCAAGAGACCCAGTACTTC	CATSRERGQQETQYF	.	TRBV15	TRBJ2-5	TRBD1
TGTGCCAGCAGCGCCGGGACAGGGTCGACCCAGCATTTT	CASSAGTGSTQHF	many	TRBV5-4	TRBJ1-5	TRBD1
TGTGCCAGCAGCCTGTACCGGGTTGAAGAGACCCAGTACTTC	CASSLYRVEETQYF	few	TRBV5-6	TRBJ2-5	.
TGTGCCAGCAGCTTAACTTTGAGCACTGAAGCTTTCTTT	CASSLTLSTEAFF	.	TRBV7-2	TRBJ1-1	.
TGTGCCAGCAGCTGGGACAGTATGATAACCGGGGAGCTGTTTTTT	CASSWDSMITGELFF	.	TRBV5-5	TRBJ2-2	TRBD1
TGTGCCAGCACCCGGACAGGGAGGAACACTGAAGCTTTCTTT	CASTRTGRNTEAFF	many	TRBV6-5	TRBJ1-1	TRBD1
TGTGCCAGCAGTTACATCGCCAGGCAGGGAGGCAATCAGCCCCAGCATTTT	CASSYIARQGGNQPQHF	.	TRBV6-5	TRBJ1-5	.
TGTGCCAGTAGTATCCGGACGAGATGGTACGAGCAGTACTTC	CASSIRTRWYEQYF	.	TRBV7-9	TRBJ2-7	.
TGTGCCAGTAGACGCGGGACTAGCACCGGGGAGCTGTTTTTT	CASRRGTSTGELFF	.	TRBV19	TRBJ2-2	TRBD2
TGTGCCAGCAGCTCCGGGGTTAGCTCCTACGAGCAGTACTTC	CASSSGVSSYEQYF	few	TRBV5-5	TRBJ2-7	.
TGTGCCAGCATGGTTAATAGCGGTGGGGCCAACGTCCTGACTTTC	CASMVNSGGANVLTF	few	TRBV6-1	TRBJ2-6	.
TGCGGTGCTAGGAGCTATGGCTACACCTTC	CGARSYGYTF	.	TRBV20-1	TRBJ1-2	.
TGTGCCAGCAGCTTGGTTGCGGATGGCTACACCTTC	CASSLVADGYTF	many	TRBV5-4	TRBJ1-2	.
TGTGCCAGCAGCTTAGCTCCCTACAGACAGGGCGTGGAAGCTGAAGCTTTCTTT	CASSLAPYRQGVEAEAFF	few	TRBV7-6	TRBJ1-1	TRBD1
TGTGCCAGTAGGCCGGGTGGGGCTGGAAACACCATATATTTT	CASRPGGAGNTIYF	many	TRBV19	TRBJ1-3	.
TGCAGTGCTAACCCGGGACGGCTAGCCTCTGGAAACACCATATATTTT	CSANPGRLASGNTIYF	once	TRBV20-1	TRBJ1-3	.
TGCAGTGCCCAGGGAGATAGCAATCAGCCCCAGCATTTT	CSAQGDSNQPQHF	many	TRBV20-1	TRBJ1-5	.
TGTGCCAGCAGCTCGGGGACGGTCGAAGCTTTCTTT	CASSSGTVEAFF	many	TRBV11-2	TRBJ1-1	.
TGTGCCAGCAGTGACTCGGGACATGAAAATTCACCCCTCCACTTT	CASSDSGHENSPLHF	many	TRBV6-4	TRBJ1-6	.
TGTGCCAGCGGCCCCCCGATGGCGGGAGAAAGGGAGCTGTTTTTT	CASGPPMAGERELFF	.	TRBV7-9	TRBJ2-2	TRBD2
TGTGCCAGTAGTACGGGCTATACTAACTATGGCTACACCTTC	CASSTGYTNYGYTF	few	TRBV19	TRBJ1-2	.
TGCAGCGTTGGCTGGCGGGACAGGGAGGGCAACGAGCATTTT	CSVGWRDREGNEHF	once	TRBV29-1	TRBJ1-5	TRBD1
TGTGCCAGCAGCCCAGTGGTTTCCTACGAGCAGTACTTC	CASSPVVSYEQYF	.	TRBV10-3	TRBJ2-7	.
TGCAGCGTTGAGACTGAGCAGTTCTTC	CSVETEQFF	.	TRBV29-1	TRBJ2-1	.
TGTGCCAGCAGTGTTGAAGGGGACACCGGGGAGCTGTTTTTT	CASSVEGDTGELFF	many	TRBV9	TRBJ2-2	.
TGTGCCTGGAGTGTGGTGGGGAACACTGAAGCTTTCTTT	CAWSVVGNTEAFF	few	TRBV30	TRBJ1-1	.
TGTGCTAGCCGGGGTATCGGGGAGCTGTTTTTT	CASRGIGELFF	.	TRBV7-7	TRBJ2-2	.
TGCAGTGCGGAAGAGGGAGGGAATCAGCCCCAGCATTTT	CSAEEGGNQPQHF	many	TRBV20-1	TRBJ1-5	.
TGTGCCAGCAGTCCAACAGGGGGCCCGAGCACCGGGGAGCTGTTTTTT	CASSPTGGPSTGELFF	.	TRBV7-9	TRBJ2-2	TRBD1
TGTGCCAGCAGCGTGGGGGGCGCGTTTGGCTACACCTTC	CASSVGGAFGYTF	many	TRBV12-3/TRBV12-4	TRBJ1-2	.
TGCAGCGTTGAAGATTCTGGGACGGAAACCTACGAGCAGTACTTC	CSVEDSGTETYEQYF	many	TRBV29-1	TRBJ2-7	.
TGTGCCAGCAGCGTCCCCCTTGGGGGGGAAAGGGGGCGGCGATTCGAGACCCAGTACTTC	CASSVPLGGERGRRFETQYF	.	TRBV9	TRBJ2-5	.
TGCAGTGCCACGGGACTGAGGGGCTATAATTCACCCCTCCACTTT	CSATGLRGYNSPLHF	.	TRBV20-1	TRBJ1-6	.